Presented here are 12 T cell receptor beta chains from one specimen sequenced in a study of regulatory T cells in long-lasting Graves disease. The sample's time point: newly diagnosed GD, antithyroid drugs for less than 3 months. RNA extracted from PBMCs served as the sequencing template. Both iRepertoire HTBI primers and Arm-PCR of CDR3 regions were used to build the TCR beta libraries. TCRdb passed the multiplex PCR reads through MiXCR, listing each CDR3 protein once. The data contain a few hundred thousand distinct CDR3 sequences, more than 15% of them singletons. These data were likewise used in another study, on T cells in Graves' hyperthyroidism and ophthalmopathy.

Sequencing used peripheral blood mononuclear cells (PBMCs), obtained at new diagnosis, from a patient treated with antithyroid drugs. These receptors were taken from a woman aged 25 to 39 with Graves disease.

A word on this clonotype: A read error may be the cause here, since a much bigger clone is one base away. The V call is TRBV9, the J call TRBJ1-2, with 9 positions matching TRBD1. V was clipped by 7 bases and J by 3 bases; unmatched bases: 10. The CDR3 covers 15 residues. Germline V lookup: CDR1 SGDLS, CDR2 YYNGEE. The CDR3 region is CASGDSTGGDYGYTF. The DNA of the CDR3 is TGTGCCAGCGGCGATTCCACAGGGGGCGACTATGGCTACACCTTC.

The gene calls are TRBV7-2 and TRBJ2-4; 8 bases map to TRBD2. The length of the CDR3 is 16 residues. V was pared by 4 bases and J by 0 bases, with 5 bases of the junction left unmatched. Germline V gene data show CDR1 as SGHTA and CDR2 as FQGNSA. The DNA of the CDR3 is TGTGCCAGCAGCTCGGGGGGGGTTGGAGCCAAAAACATTCAGTACTTC. Amino acid sequence: CASSSGGVGAKNIQYF.

This clonotype was found many times. The rearrangement uses TRBV3-1 and TRBJ2-7; D gene ambiguous. Trimming stripped 4 bases from V and 3 bases from J, with 4 bases between. The CDR3 has 11 residues. CDR1 is LGHDT and CDR2 is YNNKEL in the germline V gene (reference sequence). The CDR3 DNA sequence: TGTGCCAGCAGCCGGTACTACGAGCAGTACTTC. Encoded protein: CASSRYYEQYF.

About this clonotype: A read error likely explains this, since a far larger clone differs by one base. This is likely a read error, given that the CDR3 carries no conserved phenylalanine or tryptophan at its end. CDR3 sequence: CASSLGLPSLSNQPQHS. CDR3 nucleotides: TGTGCCAGCAGCTTGGGGCTACCCAGCCTTAGCAATCAGCCCCAGCATTCT. The V and J genes are TRBV5-1 and TRBJ1-5; possibly TRBD1 for D (5 bases). Germline values: CDR1 SGHRS, CDR2 YFSETQ. The CDR3 loop spans 17 amino acids.

This clonotype was seen repeatedly, ten times or more. The chain recombines TRBV6-5 with TRBJ1-1; the D gene is possibly TRBD1 (5 bases). V lost 0 bases and J lost 8, with 13 bases in between. Germline lookup yields CDR1 MNHEY and CDR2 SVGAGI. This CDR3 has 14 amino acids. The DNA for the CDR3 is TGTGCCAGCAGTTACTCGAAGGGGTCCGGAGAAGCTTTCTTT. Encoded protein: CASSYSKGSGEAFF.

This clonotype was counted a single time. This chain uses TRBV5-5 with TRBJ1-4; D is perhaps TRBD1 (5 bases). Germline V gene data show CDR1 as SGHKS and CDR2 as YYEKEE (reference sequence). Trimming removed 4 bases at V and 8 bases at J, with 18 bases between. The CDR3 spans 15 residues. The CDR3 DNA follows: TGTGCCAGCAGCAAACTCGGGACGGGAAGAGAAAAACTGTTTTTT. It encodes CASSKLGTGREKLFF.

At least ten counts were recorded for this clonotype. The chain joins TRBV29-1 to TRBJ2-1; D tentatively reads TRBD1 or TRBD2 (6 bases each). Trimming stripped 5 bases from V and 0 bases from J, with 11 bases between. Germline-derived CDR1 and CDR2 are SQVTM and ANQGSEA. The CDR3 sequence is 14 residues long. The CDR3, as DNA: TGCAGCGTTAGAGGGGGGAGCTCCTACAATGAGCAGTTCTTC. Its translation: CSVRGGSSYNEQFF.

This clonotype was found a few times. This chain links TRBV4-2 with TRBJ1-2, with D maybe TRBD1 (5 bases). Germline V gene data show CDR1 as LGHNA and CDR2 as YNFKEQ. V was cut by 3 bases and J by 8 bases, with 16 bases left in between. The CDR3 consists of 14 residues. This chain's CDR3 is CASSHRDSTQGYTF. The CDR3 coding sequence is TGTGCCAGCAGCCACCGGGACTCCACGCAGGGCTACACCTTC.

The chain couples TRBV2 to TRBJ1-3; the D is unclear. Trimming took 6 bases from V and 9 from J, leaving 18 bases between them. CDR1 and CDR2 from the germline V gene are SNHLY and FYNNEI. The length of the CDR3 is 14 residues. The CDR3 sequence is CASRSGFSESTIYF. The CDR3 nucleotides are TGTGCCAGCAGATCGGGGTTCTCTGAAAGCACCATATATTTT.

The table lists this clonotype with many counts. The genes are TRBV28 and TRBJ2-1; 9 positions match TRBD2. Germline CDR1 is MDHEN and CDR2 is SYDVKM. V lost 0 bases to trimming and J lost 5 bases; unmatched junction nucleotides: 5. This CDR3 is 16 amino acids long. This chain's CDR3 is CASSLWVAGVNNEQFF. Here the CDR3 DNA reads TGTGCCAGCAGTTTATGGGTAGCGGGGGTGAACAATGAGCAGTTCTTC.

This clonotype was recorded at least ten times. The V gene is TRBV20-1, the J gene TRBJ1-5; 9 bases map to TRBD1. The CDR3 has 13 amino acids. Germline V gives CDR1 DFQATT, CDR2 SNEGSKA (reference sequence). The V segment lost 6 bases and the J segment 3 bases; nucleotides outside the gene matches: 3. DNA for the CDR3: TGCAGTGCGGACAGGGGTTACAATCAGCCCCAGCATTTT. Translated: CSADRGYNQPQHF.

This clonotype came up many times. The chain is built from TRBV6-5 and TRBJ2-7; 7 bases line up with TRBD2. The J segment lost 0 bases and the V segment lost 0 bases, leaving 2 bases of the junction unmatched. This CDR3 comprises 15 residues. Germline CDR1 MNHEY, CDR2 SVGAGI. The CDR3 loop reads CASSYSGGASYEQYF. CDR3 bases: TGTGCCAGCAGTTACTCGGGAGGGGCCTCCTACGAGCAGTACTTC.